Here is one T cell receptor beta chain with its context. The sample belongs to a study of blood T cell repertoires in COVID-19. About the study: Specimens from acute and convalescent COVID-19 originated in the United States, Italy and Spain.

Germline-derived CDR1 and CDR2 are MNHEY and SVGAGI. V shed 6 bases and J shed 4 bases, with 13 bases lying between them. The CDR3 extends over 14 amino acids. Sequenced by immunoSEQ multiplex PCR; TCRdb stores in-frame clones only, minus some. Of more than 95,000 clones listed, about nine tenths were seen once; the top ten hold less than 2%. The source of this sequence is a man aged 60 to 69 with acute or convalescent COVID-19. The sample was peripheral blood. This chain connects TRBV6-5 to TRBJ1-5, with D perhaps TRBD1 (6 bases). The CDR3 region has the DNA TGTGCCAGCAGGGATTCCGGGACAAATCAGCCCCAGCATTTT. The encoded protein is CASRDSGTNQPQHF.